This record concerns one T cell receptor (beta chain) sequence. This sample is part of a study of monozygotic twins with inflammatory bowel disease. TCRdb reanalyzed the 5' RACE reads, giving one entry per CDR3 protein sequence and no DNA. This sample's table has some 440,000 distinct CDR3 sequences. What was sequenced was blood. The TCR comes from a human donor with ulcerative colitis or Crohn's disease, or a healthy co-twin of an affected twin (not recorded which).

The CDR3: CASSFGDSYTEAFF. The V gene is TRBV12-3 or TRBV12-4, the J gene TRBJ1-1; TCRdb gives TRBD1 as the D gene, but with no DNA this cannot be confirmed. The CDR3 runs to 14 residues.